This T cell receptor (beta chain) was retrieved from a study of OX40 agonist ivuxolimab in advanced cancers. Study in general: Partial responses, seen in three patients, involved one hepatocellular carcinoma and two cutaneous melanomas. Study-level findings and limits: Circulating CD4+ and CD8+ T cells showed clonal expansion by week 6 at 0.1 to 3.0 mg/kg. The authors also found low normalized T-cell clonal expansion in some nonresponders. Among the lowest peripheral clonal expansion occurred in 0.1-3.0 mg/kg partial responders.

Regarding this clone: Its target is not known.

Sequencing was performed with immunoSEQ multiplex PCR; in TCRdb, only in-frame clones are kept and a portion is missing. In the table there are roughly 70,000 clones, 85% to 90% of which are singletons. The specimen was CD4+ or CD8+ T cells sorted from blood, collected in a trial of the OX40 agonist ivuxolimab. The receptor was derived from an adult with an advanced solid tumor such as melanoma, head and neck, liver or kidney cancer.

Here the CDR3 DNA reads TGTGCCAGTAGTATAGACCCGACAGGCGCGAACTATGGCTACACCTTC. Translating it yields CASSIDPTGANYGYTF. The rearrangement joins TRBV19 to TRBJ1-2; D possibly corresponds to TRBD1 (6 bases). The ends were cut back, 0 bases at V and 2 bases at J, with 13 bases in the middle. The germline CDR1 and CDR2 sequences are LNHDA and SQIVND (reference sequence). The CDR3 runs to 16 residues.